Each of the 9 T cell receptor beta chains below was sequenced from the same sample in a study of cytotoxic CD8 clonotypes in ibrutinib-treated CLL. Sequencing used immunoSEQ multiplex PCR; TCRdb keeps in-frame clones, though not all of them. The data contain some 15,000 clones, 65% to 70% of them singletons. Sequenced material: PBMCs, taken before ibrutinib treatment. The receptors come from a human donor with chronic lymphocytic leukemia.

The sample holds one count of this clone. The chain uses TRBV5-6 and TRBJ2-7; D is undetermined. Germline loops: CDR1 SGHDT, CDR2 YYEEEE. Trimming took off 4 bases at V and 3 bases at J, with 11 bases between the two ends. The CDR3 extends over 13 amino acids. The CDR3 nucleotides are TGTGCCAGCAGCCGGACGGATCGCTACGAGCAGTACTTC. This translates into CASSRTDRYEQYF.

This clone occurred a few times. The genes are TRBV7-3 and TRBJ2-7; 7 bases align to TRBD2. Germline assignment: CDR1 SGHTA and CDR2 FQGTGA. The CDR3 sequence is 15 residues long. With V trimmed by 4 bases and J by 3 bases, 9 bases remained unmatched. CDR3 nucleotides: TGTGCCAGCAGCTGCCGGGAGGTCGGTTTCTACGAGCAGTACTTC. Translation gives CASSCREVGFYEQYF.

This clone was observed a handful of times. The chain carries TRBV6-1 and TRBJ1-2, with unresolved D. V lost 2 bases to trimming and J lost 1 base, with 11 bases between them. CDR3 length: 15 amino acids. Germline V lookup: CDR1 MNHNS, CDR2 SASEGT. The CDR3 nucleotides read TGTGCCAGCAGTGAACGCCCAGAACATAACTATGGCTACACCTTC. This translates into CASSERPEHNYGYTF.

The CDR3 reads CASSLGKTGGADTQYF. The CDR3 coding sequence is TGCGCCAGCAGCTTGGGAAAGACCGGGGGCGCAGATACGCAGTATTTT. The chain carries TRBV5-1 and TRBJ2-3; perhaps D is TRBD1 or TRBD2 (6 bases each). V was trimmed by 0 bases and J by 4 bases, leaving 15 bases between them. Germline V lookup: CDR1 SGHRS, CDR2 YFSETQ. The CDR3 is 16 amino acids.

The chain uses TRBV7-2 and TRBJ2-7, with 8 bases aligning to TRBD2. The CDR3 covers 14 residues. Germline V gene lookup returns CDR1 SGHTA and CDR2 FQGNSA. J was trimmed by 3 bases and V by 3 bases; bases with no gene match: 4. Written as DNA, the CDR3 is TGTGCCAGCAGCTTTCGGCGGGGGGTCTACGAGCAGTACTTC. This encodes CASSFRRGVYEQYF.

The genes are TRBV6-6 and TRBJ2-2; weak D call: TRBD1 (6 bases). Germline values: CDR1 MNHNY, CDR2 SVGAGI (reference sequence). The CDR3 runs to 15 residues. V lost 6 bases to trimming and J lost 3 bases, with 14 bases between them. Written as DNA, the CDR3 is TGTGCCAGCAGCCCCAGGGGATTAGACACCGGGGAGCTGTTTTTT. This translates into CASSPRGLDTGELFF.

This clone was counted a few times. The J gene is TRBJ2-7, the V gene TRBV6-1; 11 nucleotides line up with TRBD2. Trimming took 10 bases from V and 7 from J; bases not matched to a gene: 6. This CDR3 spans 12 amino acids. Germline CDR1 MNHNS, CDR2 SASEGT. The CDR3 DNA is TGTGCCACGTTAGCGGGGGGGCTTGAGCAGTACTTC. It specifies CATLAGGLEQYF.

The genes are TRBV4-1 and TRBJ1-1; no firm D call. The CDR3 runs to 16 residues. V dropped 0 bases and J dropped 0 bases, with 11 bases sitting between them. Germline assignment: CDR1 MGHRA and CDR2 YSYEKL. DNA of the CDR3: TGCGCCAGCAGCCAAGAGGAATGGAGCATGAACACTGAAGCTTTCTTT. It codes for CASSQEEWSMNTEAFF.

The chain carries TRBV4-1 and TRBJ2-3; D tentatively fits TRBD1 or TRBD2 (6 bases each). V lost 3 bases to trimming and J lost 5 bases, with 21 bases between them. The CDR3 runs to 17 residues. Germline CDR1 is MGHRA and CDR2 is YSYEKL. The CDR3, as DNA: TGCGCCAGCAGCCAGGGGGCCACAAGGCGGGGTGGAGATACGCAGTATTTT. It translates to CASSQGATRRGGDTQYF.